The rows below give T cell receptor beta chains drawn from one sample of a study of blood T cells in healthy people across ages. Each CDR3 protein is one row after TCRdb ran MiXCR on the 5' RACE reads. The table shows approximately 780,000 distinct CDR3 sequences, with 20% to 30% occurring only once. The same sample was also studied in work on T cells of mothers and their children.

Sequences were obtained from blood. The receptors shown here come from a boy younger than 18 in good health. CDR3s leave out the opening cysteine and the closing phenylalanine or tryptophan. Each record gives: CDR3 protein, D gene, V gene, clone size, J gene. D genes are given only for firm matches. The size field is filled for only some rows; it gives once, few, many or a size class.

CDR3 protein: ASSQARGNNPGEQY
D gene: NA
V gene: TRBV4-1
clone size: NA
J gene: NA

CDR3 protein: ASRPGPWTVSSYNEQF
D gene: NA
V gene: TRBV6-1
clone size: NA
J gene: TRBJ2-1

CDR3 protein: ATRRTGDTEAF
D gene: TRBD1
V gene: TRBV5-1
clone size: few
J gene: TRBJ1-1

CDR3 protein: SVYIPGAVKSIQY
D gene: NA
V gene: TRBV29-1
clone size: NA
J gene: TRBJ2-4

CDR3 protein: ASSSATSGGYNEQF
D gene: TRBD2
V gene: TRBV2
clone size: NA
J gene: TRBJ2-1

CDR3 protein: ASSGEGRLLYGYT
D gene: NA
V gene: TRBV6-1
clone size: NA
J gene: TRBJ1-2

CDR3 protein: ASSQAVSSADTQY
D gene: NA
V gene: TRBV4-1
clone size: NA
J gene: TRBJ2-3

CDR3 protein: ASSQLRPLSKSSYNEQF
D gene: NA
V gene: TRBV4-1
clone size: NA
J gene: TRBJ2-1

CDR3 protein: ASSYSGTGGFWNSPLH
D gene: TRBD1
V gene: TRBV6-5
clone size: NA
J gene: TRBJ1-6

CDR3 protein: ATSRGRIQETQY
D gene: NA
V gene: TRBV15
clone size: once
J gene: TRBJ2-5

CDR3 protein: ASSHRGTPNTGELF
D gene: TRBD1
V gene: TRBV18
clone size: NA
J gene: TRBJ2-2

CDR3 protein: ACSPIGQGRIGKLF
D gene: TRBD1
V gene: TRBV28
clone size: NA
J gene: TRBJ1-4

CDR3 protein: ASSRSEKLF
D gene: NA
V gene: TRBV7-8
clone size: few
J gene: TRBJ1-4

CDR3 protein: ASKVNQETQY
D gene: NA
V gene: TRBV11-2
clone size: few
J gene: TRBJ2-5

CDR3 protein: ASSVFEDYNEQF
D gene: NA
V gene: TRBV9
clone size: NA
J gene: TRBJ2-1

CDR3 protein: ASKLNPGTGVSGANVLT
D gene: TRBD1
V gene: TRBV28
clone size: NA
J gene: TRBJ2-6

CDR3 protein: ASQPLGGLVTDTQY
D gene: NA
V gene: TRBV28
clone size: NA
J gene: TRBJ2-3

CDR3 protein: ASTVQTGGTEAF
D gene: NA
V gene: TRBV12-3/TRBV12-4
clone size: NA
J gene: TRBJ1-1

CDR3 protein: ASRWSRPDTQY
D gene: NA
V gene: TRBV2
clone size: few
J gene: TRBJ2-3

CDR3 protein: SARGQGDEKLF
D gene: TRBD1
V gene: TRBV29-1
clone size: few
J gene: TRBJ1-4

CDR3 protein: ASSQGWGRETQY
D gene: NA
V gene: TRBV4-1
clone size: NA
J gene: TRBJ2-5

CDR3 protein: ASSLITGRDGGELF
D gene: NA
V gene: TRBV11-2
clone size: NA
J gene: TRBJ2-2

CDR3 protein: ASSTGENNEQF
D gene: NA
V gene: TRBV5-4
clone size: few
J gene: NA

CDR3 protein: ASSLLIGTHSFVEQF
D gene: NA
V gene: TRBV27
clone size: few
J gene: TRBJ2-1

CDR3 protein: ASSVDRGYGYT
D gene: TRBD1
V gene: TRBV7-8
clone size: few
J gene: TRBJ1-2

CDR3 protein: ASRDRGYNSPLH
D gene: TRBD1
V gene: TRBV12-3/TRBV12-4
clone size: few
J gene: TRBJ1-6

CDR3 protein: ATSRGGGGASYEQY
D gene: TRBD2
V gene: TRBV15
clone size: NA
J gene: TRBJ2-7

CDR3 protein: ASSQIGSGGETQY
D gene: NA
V gene: TRBV4-1
clone size: few
J gene: TRBJ2-5

CDR3 protein: ASSRRGPETQY
D gene: NA
V gene: TRBV28
clone size: NA
J gene: NA

CDR3 protein: ASSETVRNTEAF
D gene: NA
V gene: TRBV10-2
clone size: NA
J gene: TRBJ1-1

CDR3 protein: ASSLRDRVTYEQY
D gene: NA
V gene: TRBV12-3/TRBV12-4
clone size: few
J gene: TRBJ2-7

CDR3 protein: ASSVGLAPSTDTQY
D gene: NA
V gene: TRBV9
clone size: NA
J gene: TRBJ2-3

CDR3 protein: ASTARRARSYEQY
D gene: NA
V gene: TRBV7-2
clone size: few
J gene: TRBJ2-7

CDR3 protein: ASSMDRRGDEQF
D gene: TRBD1
V gene: TRBV5-1
clone size: NA
J gene: NA

CDR3 protein: ASHLRRDRRDTQY
D gene: NA
V gene: TRBV18
clone size: NA
J gene: TRBJ2-3

CDR3 protein: ASSVGQDYGYT
D gene: NA
V gene: TRBV9
clone size: many
J gene: TRBJ1-2

CDR3 protein: ASSQVWQTAQPQH
D gene: NA
V gene: TRBV4-1
clone size: few
J gene: TRBJ1-5

CDR3 protein: SASGTSEETQY
D gene: TRBD2
V gene: TRBV20-1
clone size: NA
J gene: TRBJ2-5

CDR3 protein: ASSYSAQGQY
D gene: NA
V gene: TRBV6-6
clone size: few
J gene: TRBJ2-4

CDR3 protein: ASSPGTGGEQPQH
D gene: TRBD1
V gene: TRBV3-1
clone size: once
J gene: TRBJ1-5

CDR3 protein: ASSPSGQETYEQY
D gene: TRBD1
V gene: TRBV5-1
clone size: NA
J gene: TRBJ2-7

CDR3 protein: ASSPLVDPGRDEQF
D gene: NA
V gene: TRBV2
clone size: few
J gene: NA